The subject of this entry is one TCR beta chain. This specimen belongs to a study of CD4+ T cells in melanoma. The assay was immunoSEQ multiplex PCR, and TCRdb's table has in-frame clones only and misses some. This table has about 5,000 clones, approximately 61% appearing once. CDR1 SNHLY and CDR2 FYNNEI come from the germline V gene. The V and J ends lost 4 bases and 1 base respectively, with 17 bases between them. The CDR3 covers 16 residues. The sample taken for sequencing was cells from a culture (not recorded whether cultured in vitro). The clonotype originates from a human donor with melanoma. J is TRBJ2-7 and V is TRBV2; D may be TRBD1 or TRBD2 (5 bases each). The CDR3 protein is CASSGEGTGESYEQYF. DNA for the CDR3: TGTGCCAGCAGTGGAGAGGGAACAGGAGAATCCTACGAGCAGTACTTC. The full variable domain, in which reference TRBV2 and TRBJ2-7 provide the parts outside the CDR3, is EPEVTQTPSHQVTQMGQEVILRCVPISNHLYFYWYRQILGQKVEFLVSFYNNEISEKSEIFDDQFSVERPDGSNFTLKIRSTKLEDSAMYFCASSGEGTGESYEQYFGPGTRLTVT.